This T cell receptor beta chain was sequenced in a study of blood T cell repertoires in COVID-19. Overall study: In each case, the material was cDNA or gDNA derived from T cells, B-cell-depleted T cells, or PBMCs.

How the authors handled the data: Nucleated cell counts were estimated from reference gene primer amplification. The data were produced by immunoSEQ multiplex PCR, yet TCRdb's version contains in-frame clones alone and is incomplete. V, J and clone size are taken as reported in that table, and D and trimming were inferred from the DNA itself. This sample carries tens of thousands of clones, more than 80% of them seen once, and the ten largest clones take over 15%. This receptor was identified in a woman over 75 with acute or convalescent COVID-19. Sequencing was carried out using peripheral blood.

The CDR3 DNA sequence: TGTGCCATCAGTGACCGACAGCGAACTAACAATGAGCAGTTCTTC. It yields the protein CAISDRQRTNNEQFF. This chain uses TRBV10-3 with TRBJ2-1, with D possibly matching TRBD1 (5 bases). The CDR3 loop spans 15 amino acids. V shed 3 bases and J shed 5 bases, with 14 bases lying between them. Germline assignment: CDR1 ENHRY and CDR2 SYGVKD.